The entry that follows covers one TCR beta chain sequence. This record comes from a study of T cell responses to AZD1222 COVID-19 vaccine. Germline V lookup: CDR1 SGDLS, CDR2 YYNGEE. The CDR3 length is 14 residues. Trimming cost V 3 bases and J 4 bases; bases outside gene matches: 6. Repertoires were generated with immunoSEQ multiplex PCR, while TCRdb's copy carries only in-frame clones and drops some. The sample holds 90,000 to 150,000 clones, 75% to 90% seen once. The input for sequencing was peripheral blood, taken on day 0 of AZD1222 vaccination. This clonotype originated in an adult in good health. V gene TRBV9 combines with J gene TRBJ1-2; 7 bases fit TRBD1. The CDR3 spells CASSDRGAGYGYTF. The CDR3 region has the DNA TGTGCCAGCAGCGACAGGGGCGCAGGCTATGGCTACACCTTC. The variable domain in full, with the rest retrieved from reference TRBV9 and TRBJ1-2, is DSGVTQTPKHLITATGQRVTLRCSPRSGDLSVYWYQQSLDQGLQFLIQYYNGEERAKGNILERFSAQQFPDLHSELNLSSLELGDSALYFCASSDRGAGYGYTFGSGTRLTVV.